This entry concerns a single TCR beta chain. As processed by the authors: Amplification of reference gene primers provided the estimated nucleated cell counts. Assay used: immunoSEQ multiplex PCR; TCRdb lists only in-frame clones, some missing. D and trimming were read from the DNA, whereas the V and J calls and clone size are those reported in that table. Here the sample spans approximately 140,000 clones, 70% to 80% being singletons. This sample stems from a study of blood T cell repertoires in COVID-19. Study summary: From the United States, Italy and Spain came samples of acute and convalescent COVID-19.

This sequence was found in a man aged 50 to 60 with acute or convalescent COVID-19. Source material: peripheral blood.

The CDR3 region is CAWSQGGFTEAFF. For the CDR3, the DNA is TGTGCCTGGAGTCAGGGGGGTTTTACTGAAGCTTTCTTT. V usage is TRBV30 and J usage is TRBJ1-1; 7 positions agree with TRBD1. Germline CDR1 is GTSNPN and CDR2 is SVGIG (reference sequence). Trimming at V came to 2 bases and at J to 5 bases, leaving 5 bases not matched to a gene. The CDR3 has 13 residues.